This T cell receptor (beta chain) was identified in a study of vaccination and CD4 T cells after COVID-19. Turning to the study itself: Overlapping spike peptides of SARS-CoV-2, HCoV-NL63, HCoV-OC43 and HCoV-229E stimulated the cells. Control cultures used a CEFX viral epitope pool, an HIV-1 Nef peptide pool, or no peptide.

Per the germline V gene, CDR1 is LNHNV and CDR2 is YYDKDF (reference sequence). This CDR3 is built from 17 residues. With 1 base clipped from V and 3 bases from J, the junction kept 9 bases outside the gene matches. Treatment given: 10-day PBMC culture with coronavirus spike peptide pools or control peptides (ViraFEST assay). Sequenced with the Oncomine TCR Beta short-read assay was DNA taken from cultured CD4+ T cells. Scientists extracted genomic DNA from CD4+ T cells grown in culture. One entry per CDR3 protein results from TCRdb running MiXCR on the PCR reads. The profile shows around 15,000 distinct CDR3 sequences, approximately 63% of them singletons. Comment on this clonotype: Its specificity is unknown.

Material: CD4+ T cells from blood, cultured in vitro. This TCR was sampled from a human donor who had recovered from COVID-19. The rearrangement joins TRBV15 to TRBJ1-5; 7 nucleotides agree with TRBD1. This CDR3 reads CATSRAARGQDNQPQHF. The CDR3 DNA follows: TGTGCCACCAGCAGAGCCGCCAGAGGACAGGACAATCAGCCCCAGCATTTT. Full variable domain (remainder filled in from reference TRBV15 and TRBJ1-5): DAMVIQNPRYQVTQFGKPVTLSCSQTLNHNVMYWYQQKSSQAPKLLFHYYDKDFNNEADTPDNFQSRRPNTSFCFLDIRSPGLGDTAMYLCATSRAARGQDNQPQHFGDGTRLSIL.